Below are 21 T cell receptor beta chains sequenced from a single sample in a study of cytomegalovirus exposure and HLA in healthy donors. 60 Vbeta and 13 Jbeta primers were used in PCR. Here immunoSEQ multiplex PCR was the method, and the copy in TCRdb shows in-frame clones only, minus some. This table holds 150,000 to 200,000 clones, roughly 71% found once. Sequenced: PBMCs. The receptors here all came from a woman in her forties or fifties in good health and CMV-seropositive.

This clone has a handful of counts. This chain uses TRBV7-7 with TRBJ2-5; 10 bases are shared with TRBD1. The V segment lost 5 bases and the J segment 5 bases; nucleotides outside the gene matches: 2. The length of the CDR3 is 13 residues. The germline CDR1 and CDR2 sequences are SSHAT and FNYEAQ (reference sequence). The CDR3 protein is CASSRDRGETQYF. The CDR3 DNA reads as TGTGCCAGCAGCCGGGACAGGGGCGAGACCCAGTACTTC.

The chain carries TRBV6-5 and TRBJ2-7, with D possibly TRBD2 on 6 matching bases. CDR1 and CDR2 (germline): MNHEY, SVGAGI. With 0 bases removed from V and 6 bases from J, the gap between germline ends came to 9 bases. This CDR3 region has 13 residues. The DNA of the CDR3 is TGTGCCAGCAGTTACTCCGGGACTTGCGAGCAGTACTTC. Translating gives CASSYSGTCEQYF.

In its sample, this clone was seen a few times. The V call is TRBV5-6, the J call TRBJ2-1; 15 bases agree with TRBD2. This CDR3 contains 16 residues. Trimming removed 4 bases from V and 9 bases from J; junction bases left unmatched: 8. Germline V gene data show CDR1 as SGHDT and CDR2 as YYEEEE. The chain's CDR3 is CASSPGTSGGIGEQFF. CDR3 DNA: TGTGCCAGCAGCCCAGGGACTAGCGGGGGGATTGGTGAGCAGTTCTTC.

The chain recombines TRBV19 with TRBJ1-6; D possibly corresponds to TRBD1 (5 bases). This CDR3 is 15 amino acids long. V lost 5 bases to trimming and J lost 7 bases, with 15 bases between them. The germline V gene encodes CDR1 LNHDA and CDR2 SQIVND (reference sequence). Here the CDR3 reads CASSLLQVGNSPLHF. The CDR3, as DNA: TGTGCCAGTAGTCTGCTACAGGTCGGGAATTCACCCCTCCACTTT.

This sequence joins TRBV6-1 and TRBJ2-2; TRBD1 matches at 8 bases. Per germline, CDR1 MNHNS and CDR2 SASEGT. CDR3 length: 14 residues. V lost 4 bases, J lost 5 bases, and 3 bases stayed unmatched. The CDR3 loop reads CASSGRQGTGELFF. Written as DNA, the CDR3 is TGTGCCAGCAGTGGACGACAGGGGACCGGGGAGCTGTTTTTT.

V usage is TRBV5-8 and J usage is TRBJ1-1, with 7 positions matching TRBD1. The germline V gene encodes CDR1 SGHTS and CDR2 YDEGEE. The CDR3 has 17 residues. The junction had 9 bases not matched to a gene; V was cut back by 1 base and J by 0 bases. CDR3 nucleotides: TGTGCCAGCAGCTTGAGCCATAGGGGGCGGGTGAACACTGAAGCTTTCTTT. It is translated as CASSLSHRGRVNTEAFF.

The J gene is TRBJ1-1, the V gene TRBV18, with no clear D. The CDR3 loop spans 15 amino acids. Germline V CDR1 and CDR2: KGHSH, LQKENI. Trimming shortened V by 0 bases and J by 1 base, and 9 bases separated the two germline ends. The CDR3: CASSPPRRQNTEAFF. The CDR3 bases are TGTGCCAGCTCACCACCGCGGCGTCAGAACACTGAAGCTTTCTTT.

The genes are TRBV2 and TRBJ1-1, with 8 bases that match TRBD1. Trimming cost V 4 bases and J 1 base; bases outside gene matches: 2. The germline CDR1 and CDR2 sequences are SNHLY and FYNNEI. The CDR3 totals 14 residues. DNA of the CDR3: TGTGCCAGCAGTGGGACAGGGAGGAACACTGAAGCTTTCTTT. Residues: CASSGTGRNTEAFF.

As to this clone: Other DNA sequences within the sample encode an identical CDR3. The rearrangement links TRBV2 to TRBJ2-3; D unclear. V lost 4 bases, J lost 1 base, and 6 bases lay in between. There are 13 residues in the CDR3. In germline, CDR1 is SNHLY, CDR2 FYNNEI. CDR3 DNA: TGTGCCAGCAGTGGAGTTGGCACAGATACGCAGTATTTT. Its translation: CASSGVGTDTQYF.

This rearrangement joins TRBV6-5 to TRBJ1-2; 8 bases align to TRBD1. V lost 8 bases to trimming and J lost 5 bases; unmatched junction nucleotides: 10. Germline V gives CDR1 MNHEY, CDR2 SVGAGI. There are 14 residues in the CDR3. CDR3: CASANTGGGYGYTF. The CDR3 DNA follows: TGTGCCAGCGCCAACACAGGGGGAGGATATGGCTACACCTTC.

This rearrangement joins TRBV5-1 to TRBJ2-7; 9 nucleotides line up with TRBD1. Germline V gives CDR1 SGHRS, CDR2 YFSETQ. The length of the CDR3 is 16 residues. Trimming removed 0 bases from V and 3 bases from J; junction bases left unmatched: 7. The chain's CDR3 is CASSLVGTGSIYEQYF. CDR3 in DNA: TGCGCCAGCAGCTTGGTGGGGACAGGGTCTATCTACGAGCAGTACTTC.

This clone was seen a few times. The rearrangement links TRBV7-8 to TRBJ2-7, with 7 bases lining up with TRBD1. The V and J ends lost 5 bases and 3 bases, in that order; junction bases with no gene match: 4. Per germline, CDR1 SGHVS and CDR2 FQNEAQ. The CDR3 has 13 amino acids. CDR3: CASSGTVDYEQYF. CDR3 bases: TGTGCCAGCAGCGGGACAGTAGACTACGAGCAGTACTTC.

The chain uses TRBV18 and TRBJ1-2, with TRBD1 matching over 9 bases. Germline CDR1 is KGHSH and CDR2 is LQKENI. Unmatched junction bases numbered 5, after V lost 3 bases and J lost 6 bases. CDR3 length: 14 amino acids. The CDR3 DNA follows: TGTGCCAGCTCACCGACGAGACAGGGGGATGGCTACACCTTC. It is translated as CASSPTRQGDGYTF.

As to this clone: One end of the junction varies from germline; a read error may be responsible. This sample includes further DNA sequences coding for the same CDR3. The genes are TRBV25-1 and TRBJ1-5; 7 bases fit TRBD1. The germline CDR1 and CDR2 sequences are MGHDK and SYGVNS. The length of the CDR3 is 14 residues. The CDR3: CASSEGTEYQPQHF. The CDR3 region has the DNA TGTGCCAGTAGTGAAGGGACAGAATATCAGCCCCAGCATTTT.

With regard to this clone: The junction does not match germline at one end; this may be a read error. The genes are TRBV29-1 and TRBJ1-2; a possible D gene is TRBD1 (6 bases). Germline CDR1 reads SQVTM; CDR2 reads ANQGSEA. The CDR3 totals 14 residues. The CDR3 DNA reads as TGCAGCGTGGAAGGACAGCCTCCTAACTATGGCTACACCTTC. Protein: CSVEGQPPNYGYTF.

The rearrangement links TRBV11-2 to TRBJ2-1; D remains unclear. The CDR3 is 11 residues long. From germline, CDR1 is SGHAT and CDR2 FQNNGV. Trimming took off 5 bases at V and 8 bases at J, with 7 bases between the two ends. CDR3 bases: TGTGCCAGCAGCCAGACTGATGAGCAGTTCTTC. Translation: CASSQTDEQFF.

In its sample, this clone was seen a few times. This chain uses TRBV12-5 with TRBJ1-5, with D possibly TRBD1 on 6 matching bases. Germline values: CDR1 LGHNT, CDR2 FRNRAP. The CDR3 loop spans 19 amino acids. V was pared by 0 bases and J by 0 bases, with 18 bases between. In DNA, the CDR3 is TGTGCTAGTGGTTTGGTGGTACAGGGCGTACGTTATAGCAATCAGCCCCAGCATTTT. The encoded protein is CASGLVVQGVRYSNQPQHF.

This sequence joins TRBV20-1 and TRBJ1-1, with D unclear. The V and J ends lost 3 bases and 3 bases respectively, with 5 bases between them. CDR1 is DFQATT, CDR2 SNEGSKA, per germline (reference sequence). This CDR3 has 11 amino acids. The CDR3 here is CSASPDTEAFF. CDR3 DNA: TGCAGTGCTAGCCCAGACACTGAAGCTTTCTTT.

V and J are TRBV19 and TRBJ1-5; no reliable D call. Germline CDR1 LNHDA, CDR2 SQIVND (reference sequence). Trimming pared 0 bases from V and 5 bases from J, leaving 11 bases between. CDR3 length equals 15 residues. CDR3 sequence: CASSIEQALYQPQHF. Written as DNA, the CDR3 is TGTGCCAGTAGTATAGAGCAGGCCCTCTATCAGCCCCAGCATTTT.

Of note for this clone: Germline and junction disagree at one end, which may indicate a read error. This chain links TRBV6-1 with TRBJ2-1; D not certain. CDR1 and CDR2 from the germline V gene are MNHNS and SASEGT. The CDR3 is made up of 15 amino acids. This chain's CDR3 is CASREGLAAYGEQFF. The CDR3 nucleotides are TGTGCCAGCAGGGAAGGGCTCGCGGCCTATGGTGAGCAGTTCTTC.

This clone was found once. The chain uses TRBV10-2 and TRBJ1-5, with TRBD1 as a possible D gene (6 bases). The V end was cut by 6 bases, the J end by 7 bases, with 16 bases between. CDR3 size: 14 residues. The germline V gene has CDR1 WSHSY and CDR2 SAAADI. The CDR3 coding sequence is TGCGCCAGCAGCTTGGACAGCTCAAGGCAGCCCCAGCATTTT. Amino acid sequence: CASSLDSSRQPQHF.